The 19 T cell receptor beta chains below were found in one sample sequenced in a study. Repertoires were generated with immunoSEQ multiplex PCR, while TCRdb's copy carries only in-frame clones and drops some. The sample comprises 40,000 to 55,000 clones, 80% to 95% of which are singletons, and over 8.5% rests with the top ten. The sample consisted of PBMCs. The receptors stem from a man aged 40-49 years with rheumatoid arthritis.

As DNA, the CDR3 is TGTGCCAGCAGCTTATCCACGGACAGGCCTTTCTATGGCTACACCTTC. Protein: CASSLSTDRPFYGYTF. This sequence joins TRBV7-2 and TRBJ1-2; 7 positions agree with TRBD1. The CDR3 has 16 amino acids. The germline V gene encodes CDR1 SGHTA and CDR2 FQGNSA. The V gene end was trimmed by 2 bases and the J gene end by 4 bases; junction bases not matched to a gene: 10.

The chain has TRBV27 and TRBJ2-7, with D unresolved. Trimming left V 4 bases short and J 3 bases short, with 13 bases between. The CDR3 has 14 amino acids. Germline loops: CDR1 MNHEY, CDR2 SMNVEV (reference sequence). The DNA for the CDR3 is TGTGCCAGCAGTTCGGCAGGAATAAACTACGAGCAGTACTTC. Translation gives CASSSAGINYEQYF.

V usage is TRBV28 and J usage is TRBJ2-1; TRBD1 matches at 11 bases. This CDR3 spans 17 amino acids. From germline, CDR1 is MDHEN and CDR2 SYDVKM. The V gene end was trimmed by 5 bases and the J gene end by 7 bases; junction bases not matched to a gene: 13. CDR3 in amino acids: CASSLLGRTGGLNEQFF. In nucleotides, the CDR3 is TGTGCCAGCAGTCTCCTCGGTAGGACAGGGGGCCTAAATGAGCAGTTCTTC.

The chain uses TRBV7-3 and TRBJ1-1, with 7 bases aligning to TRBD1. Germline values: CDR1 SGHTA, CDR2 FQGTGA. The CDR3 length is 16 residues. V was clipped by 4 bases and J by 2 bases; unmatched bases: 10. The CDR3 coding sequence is TGTGCCAGCAGCTCCAGGGGGGGACAAATAAACACTGAAGCTTTCTTT. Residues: CASSSRGGQINTEAFF.

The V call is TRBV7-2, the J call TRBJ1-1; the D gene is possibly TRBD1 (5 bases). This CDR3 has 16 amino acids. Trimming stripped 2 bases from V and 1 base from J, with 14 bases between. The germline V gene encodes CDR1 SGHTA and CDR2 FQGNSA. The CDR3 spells CASSLSGGERNTEAFF. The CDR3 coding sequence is TGTGCCAGCAGCTTATCCGGAGGGGAACGGAACACTGAAGCTTTCTTT. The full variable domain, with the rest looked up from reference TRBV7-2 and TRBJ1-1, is GAGVSQSPSNKVTEKGKDVELRCDPISGHTALYWYRQSLGQGLEFLIYFQGNSAPDKSGLPSDRFSAERTGGSVSTLTIQRTQQEDSAVYLCASSLSGGERNTEAFFGQGTRLTVV.

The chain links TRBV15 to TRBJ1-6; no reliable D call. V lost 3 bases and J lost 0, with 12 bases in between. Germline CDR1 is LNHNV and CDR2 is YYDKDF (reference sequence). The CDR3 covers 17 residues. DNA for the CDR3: TGTGCCACCAGCAGCGGCCCGTTTAGCTCCTATAATTCACCCCTCCACTTT. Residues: CATSSGPFSSYNSPLHF.

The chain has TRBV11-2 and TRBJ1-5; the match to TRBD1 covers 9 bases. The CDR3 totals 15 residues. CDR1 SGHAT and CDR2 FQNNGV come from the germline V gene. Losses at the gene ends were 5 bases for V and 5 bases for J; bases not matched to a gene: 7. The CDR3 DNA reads TGTGCCAGCAGCGGGGGACAGGGTGGATATCAGCCCCAGCATTTT. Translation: CASSGGQGGYQPQHF.

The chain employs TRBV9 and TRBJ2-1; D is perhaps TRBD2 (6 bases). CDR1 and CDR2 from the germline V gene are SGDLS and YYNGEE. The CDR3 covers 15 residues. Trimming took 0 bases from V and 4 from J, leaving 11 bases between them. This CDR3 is CASSVEASAYNEQFF. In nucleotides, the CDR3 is TGTGCCAGCAGCGTAGAGGCTAGCGCATACAATGAGCAGTTCTTC.

The CDR3 protein is CASSEIQGAAKNIQYF. In DNA, the CDR3 is TGCGCCAGCAGCGAGATACAGGGGGCAGCCAAAAACATTCAGTACTTC. The chain is built from TRBV4-1 and TRBJ2-4, with 9 bases lining up with TRBD1. Trimming took 5 bases from V and 0 from J; bases not matched to a gene: 5. The length of the CDR3 is 16 residues. CDR1 MGHRA and CDR2 YSYEKL come from the germline V gene.

CDR3 loop: CASPSGTSSYNEQFF. The CDR3 nucleotides read TGTGCCAGCCCTAGCGGGACCAGCTCCTACAATGAGCAGTTCTTC. V and J are TRBV9 and TRBJ2-1, with 9 nucleotides matching TRBD2. Germline V gene sequence: CDR1 SGDLS, CDR2 YYNGEE. J was trimmed by 0 bases and V by 7 bases; bases with no gene match: 5. The CDR3 runs to 15 residues.

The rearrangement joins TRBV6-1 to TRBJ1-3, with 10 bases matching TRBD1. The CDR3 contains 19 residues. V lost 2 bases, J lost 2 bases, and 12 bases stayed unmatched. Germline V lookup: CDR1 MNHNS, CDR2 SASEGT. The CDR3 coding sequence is TGTGCCAGCAGTGAATCACCCGTCCCGGGACAGGGGACTGGAAACACCATATATTTT. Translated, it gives CASSESPVPGQGTGNTIYF.

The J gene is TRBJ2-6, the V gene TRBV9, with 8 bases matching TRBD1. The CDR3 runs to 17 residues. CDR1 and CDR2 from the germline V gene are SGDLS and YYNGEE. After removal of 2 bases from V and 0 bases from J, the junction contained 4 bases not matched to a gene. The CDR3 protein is CASSVQGAGSGANVLTF. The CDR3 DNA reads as TGTGCCAGCAGCGTCCAGGGGGCCGGCTCTGGGGCCAACGTCCTGACTTTC.

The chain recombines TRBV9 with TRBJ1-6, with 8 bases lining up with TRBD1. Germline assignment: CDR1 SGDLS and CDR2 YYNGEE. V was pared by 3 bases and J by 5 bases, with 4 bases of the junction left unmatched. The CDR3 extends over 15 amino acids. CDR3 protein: CASSATGVDNSPLHF. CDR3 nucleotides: TGTGCCAGCAGCGCGACAGGGGTAGATAATTCACCCCTCCACTTT.

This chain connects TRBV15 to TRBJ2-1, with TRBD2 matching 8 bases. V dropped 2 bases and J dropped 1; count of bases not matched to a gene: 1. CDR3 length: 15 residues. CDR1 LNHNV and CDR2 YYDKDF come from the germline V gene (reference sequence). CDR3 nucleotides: TGTGCCACCAGCAGACTAGCGGGTTCCTACAATGAGCAGTTCTTC. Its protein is CATSRLAGSYNEQFF.

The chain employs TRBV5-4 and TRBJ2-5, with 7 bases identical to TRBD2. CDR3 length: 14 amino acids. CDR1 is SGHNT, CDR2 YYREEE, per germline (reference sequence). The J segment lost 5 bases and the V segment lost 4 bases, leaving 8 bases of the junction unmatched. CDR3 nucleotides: TGTGCCAGCAGCGGCCGTGGGGGGGTGGAGACCCAGTACTTC. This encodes CASSGRGGVETQYF.

In DNA, the CDR3 is TGTGCCTCGAGGGTTACCTTTAATAGCTACGAGCAGTACTTC. The encoded protein is CASRVTFNSYEQYF. The rearrangement links TRBV28 to TRBJ2-7; TRBD2 is a possible D gene (5 bases). This CDR3 is 14 amino acids long. V lost 11 bases, J lost 3 bases, and 20 bases lay in between. The germline CDR1 and CDR2 sequences are MDHEN and SYDVKM.

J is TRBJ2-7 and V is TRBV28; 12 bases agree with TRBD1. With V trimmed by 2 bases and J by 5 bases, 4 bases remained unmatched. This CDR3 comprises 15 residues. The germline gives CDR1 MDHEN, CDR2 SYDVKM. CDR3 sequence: CASSLTGTGGHEQYF. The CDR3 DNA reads TGTGCCAGCAGTTTAACCGGGACAGGGGGCCACGAGCAGTACTTC.

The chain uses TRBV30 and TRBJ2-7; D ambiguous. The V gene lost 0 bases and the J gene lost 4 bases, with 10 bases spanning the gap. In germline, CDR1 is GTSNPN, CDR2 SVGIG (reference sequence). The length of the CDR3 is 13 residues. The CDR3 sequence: CAWSVQVNYEQYF. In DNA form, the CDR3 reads TGTGCCTGGAGTGTACAAGTAAATTACGAGCAGTACTTC. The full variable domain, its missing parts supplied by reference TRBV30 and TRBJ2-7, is SQTIHQWPATLVQPVGSPLSLECTVEGTSNPNLYWYRQAAGRGLQLLFYSVGIGQISSEVPQNLSASRPQDRQFILSSKKLLLSDSGFYLCAWSVQVNYEQYFGPGTRLTVT.

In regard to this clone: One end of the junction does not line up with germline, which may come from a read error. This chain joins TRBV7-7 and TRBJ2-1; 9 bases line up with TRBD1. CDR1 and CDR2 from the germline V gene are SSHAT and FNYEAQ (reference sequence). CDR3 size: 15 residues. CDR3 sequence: CASSTGTGISNEQFF. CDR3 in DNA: TGTGCTAGCAGTACCGGGACAGGGATTTCCAATGAGCAGTTCTTC. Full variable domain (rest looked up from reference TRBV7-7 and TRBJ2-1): GAGVSQSPRYKVTKRGQDVTLRCDPISSHATLYWYQQALGQGPEFLTYFNYEAQPDKSGLPSDRFSAERPEGSISTLTIQRTEQRDSAMYRCASSTGTGISNEQFFGPGTRLTVL.